The 29 T cell receptor beta chains in this list originate from one sample, sequenced in a study of T cells after yellow fever vaccination. TCRdb used MiXCR to reprocess the 5' RACE reads, holding one entry per CDR3 protein. The sample holds 120,000 to 150,000 distinct CDR3 sequences; over 7% are singletons and the top ten take about 0.73%. The specimen was CD4+ T cells sorted from PBMCs, collected 5 days after the yellow fever booster vaccination. These TCRs come from a man aged 25 to 40 who received the YFV17D yellow fever vaccine.

In this sample, this clonotype turned up many times. This chain joins TRBV7-2 and TRBJ2-7, with D perhaps being TRBD1 or TRBD2 (5 bases each). V lost 1 base and J lost 4, with 11 bases in between. This CDR3 is built from 14 residues. Germline assignment: CDR1 SGHTA and CDR2 FQGNSA. CDR3 protein: CASSLVVGPYEQYF. CDR3 DNA sequence: TGTGCCAGCAGCTTAGTGGTGGGACCATACGAGCAGTACTTC. Complete variable domain (other parts from reference TRBV7-2 and TRBJ2-7): GAGVSQSPSNKVTEKGKDVELRCDPISGHTALYWYRQSLGQGLEFLIYFQGNSAPDKSGLPSDRFSAERTGGSVSTLTIQRTQQEDSAVYLCASSLVVGPYEQYFGPGTRLTVT.

Regarding this clonotype: Being one base from a much bigger clone, this may be a read error. The chain combines TRBV20-1 with TRBJ2-1, with 11 positions matching TRBD2. The CDR3 runs 14 residues. J gave up 12 bases and V 6 bases, and 13 bases lay outside the gene matches. CDR1 and CDR2 from the germline V gene are DFQATT and SNEGSKA (reference sequence). CDR3 region: CSALLAGGPDAQFF. CDR3 DNA: TGCAGTGCCCTCTTAGCGGGGGGGCCGGATGCGCAGTTCTTC.

This clonotype was seen repeatedly, ten times or more. V is TRBV6-5 and J is TRBJ2-7; D may be TRBD1 (6 bases). CDR3 length: 13 residues. Per germline, CDR1 MNHEY and CDR2 SVGAGI. Trimming shortened V by 2 bases and J by 2 bases, and 7 bases separated the two germline ends. CDR3 in amino acids: CASSYQGTYEQYF. The CDR3 nucleotides are TGTGCCAGCAGTTACCAGGGGACCTACGAGCAGTACTTC.

This clonotype was seen only a few times. The chain has TRBV6-4 and TRBJ1-2, with D perhaps TRBD1 (5 bases). Germline loops: CDR1 MRHNA, CDR2 SNTAGT. The CDR3 spans 15 residues. Trimming left V 7 bases short and J 0 bases short, with 15 bases between. The CDR3 coding sequence is TGTGCCAGCACAAGGGAGCCGGGACCTAACTATGGCTACACCTTC. The encoded protein is CASTREPGPNYGYTF.

At least ten counts were recorded for this clonotype. V and J are TRBV5-1 and TRBJ1-4, with unresolved D. Germline loops: CDR1 SGHRS, CDR2 YFSETQ. This CDR3 has 13 residues. V gave up 1 base and J gave up 6 bases, with 7 bases separating them. CDR3 sequence (DNA): TGCGCCAGCAGCTTGTATCCCGATGAAAAACTGTTTTTT. Protein sequence: CASSLYPDEKLFF.

This clonotype came up many times. V is TRBV20-1 and J is TRBJ2-2, with TRBD1 identical over 9 bases. The CDR3 covers 16 residues. Germline CDR1 reads DFQATT; CDR2 reads SNEGSKA (reference sequence). With 1 base clipped from V and 6 bases from J, the junction kept 9 bases outside the gene matches. CDR3 residues: CSARGTGTGWAGELFF. CDR3 coding DNA: TGCAGTGCTAGAGGAACCGGGACAGGGTGGGCCGGGGAGCTGTTTTTT.

This clonotype occurred many times. The chain links TRBV4-1 to TRBJ2-7; TRBD2 matches at 14 bases. V lost 5 bases to trimming and J lost 9 bases; unmatched junction nucleotides: 9. Germline CDR1 and CDR2: MGHRA and YSYEKL. This CDR3 is 15 amino acids long. CDR3 amino acids: CASSSGTSGRSRQYF. The CDR3 DNA follows: TGCGCCAGCAGCTCCGGGACTAGCGGGAGAAGCCGGCAGTACTTC.

This clonotype showed up many times. The chain carries TRBV7-2 and TRBJ2-7; D is unresolved. CDR3 size: 15 residues. Germline loops: CDR1 SGHTA, CDR2 FQGNSA. Trimming removed 2 bases at V and 3 bases at J, with 14 bases between. As DNA, the CDR3 is TGTGCCAGCAGCTTAAAACGCGACAACCGCTACGAGCAGTACTTC. Translated: CASSLKRDNRYEQYF.

This clonotype was detected ten times or more. This chain joins TRBV5-1 and TRBJ2-3; D gene ambiguous. This CDR3 has 14 residues. Germline lookup yields CDR1 SGHRS and CDR2 YFSETQ. V was clipped by 0 bases and J by 6 bases, with 11 bases between them. The CDR3 sequence is CASSLEGLEDTQYF. In nucleotides, the CDR3 is TGCGCCAGCAGCTTGGAAGGCCTTGAGGATACGCAGTATTTT.

There are many counts of this clonotype. The rearrangement uses TRBV12-3 or TRBV12-4 and TRBJ2-2; 13 nucleotides line up with TRBD2. The CDR3 length is 15 residues. After removal of 5 bases from V and 6 bases from J, the junction contained 3 bases not matched to a gene. The CDR3 bases are TGTGCCAGCAGTAGAGGACTAGCGGGAGCCGGGGAGCTGTTTTTT. Protein: CASSRGLAGAGELFF.

This clonotype occurred many times. This chain joins TRBV7-2 and TRBJ2-2; D unresolved. The CDR3 is 15 amino acids. CDR1 is SGHTA, CDR2 FQGNSA, per germline. Between the trimmed V and J ends, which lost 3 bases and 4 bases, there was a span of 12 bases. Here the CDR3 DNA reads TGTGCCAGCAGCTTTAGTTTATCGGGCACCGGGGAGCTGTTTTTT. Translated, it gives CASSFSLSGTGELFF.

This clonotype has just a few counts. The V and J genes are TRBV19 and TRBJ2-3; D is ambiguous. From germline, CDR1 is LNHDA and CDR2 SQIVND (reference sequence). The CDR3 has 17 residues. Trimming took 4 bases from V and 1 from J, leaving 18 bases between them. The CDR3 DNA follows: TGTGCCAGTAGTAAAAATTATAAGGGCTCGGGCACAGATACGCAGTATTTT. Amino acids: CASSKNYKGSGTDTQYF.

This clonotype came up many times. V is TRBV5-6 and J is TRBJ2-3; 8 bases fit TRBD2. The junction had 12 bases not matched to a gene; V was cut back by 5 bases and J by 4 bases. Germline V gene sequence: CDR1 SGHDT, CDR2 YYEEEE. CDR3 length equals 16 residues. CDR3 loop: CASSRPGLEVSDTQYF. The CDR3 DNA reads TGTGCCAGCAGTCGTCCGGGACTAGAGGTTTCAGATACGCAGTATTTT.

This clonotype was observed at least ten times. This chain joins TRBV5-1 and TRBJ2-3; 8 bases match TRBD1. The germline V gene has CDR1 SGHRS and CDR2 YFSETQ. CDR3 size: 15 residues. After removal of 4 bases from V and 3 bases from J, the junction contained 7 bases not matched to a gene. The CDR3 loop reads CASSLTGERTDTQYF. In nucleotides, the CDR3 is TGCGCCAGCAGCCTGACAGGGGAGAGGACAGATACGCAGTATTTT.

The sample holds many counts of this clonotype. V and J are TRBV6-1 and TRBJ2-5; TRBD2 matches at 8 bases. Germline-derived CDR1 and CDR2 are MNHNS and SASEGT. Trimming removed 8 bases from V and 5 bases from J; junction bases left unmatched: 10. This CDR3 region has 14 residues. The CDR3 DNA follows: TGTGCCAGCGCGGGACTAGGGGTTGGTGAGACCCAGTACTTC. This sequence encodes CASAGLGVGETQYF.

This clonotype was counted at least ten times. The genes are TRBV20-1 and TRBJ1-2; D is perhaps TRBD1 (5 bases). Trimming removed 2 bases from V and 11 bases from J, with 15 bases in between. Germline V gene lookup returns CDR1 DFQATT and CDR2 SNEGSKA (reference sequence). The CDR3 runs to 12 residues. CDR3 DNA sequence: TGCAGTGCTAGAAGCCCAGGGAGAGGGTACACCTTC. It is translated as CSARSPGRGYTF.

Notes on this clonotype: This may stem from a read error, because a much larger clone lies one nucleotide away. The chain couples TRBV7-8 to TRBJ1-6, with TRBD1 as a possible D gene (5 bases). Germline V gives CDR1 SGHVS, CDR2 FQNEAQ. This CDR3 region has 16 residues. CDR3 loop: CASSLAGAAVGSTLHF. The CDR3 DNA sequence: TGTGCCAGCAGCTTAGCAGGGGCTGCAGTCGGTTCAACCCTCCACTTT.

At least ten counts were recorded for this clonotype. The rearrangement uses TRBV10-3 and TRBJ2-3; D perhaps matches TRBD1 (6 bases). CDR1 ENHRY and CDR2 SYGVKD come from the germline V gene. The CDR3 length is 13 residues. The germline V and J ends were trimmed by 10 bases and 0 bases, with 11 bases remaining between them. The CDR3 bases are TGTGCCACCCGGGACACGAGCACAGATACGCAGTATTTT. It specifies CATRDTSTDTQYF.

This sequence joins TRBV18 and TRBJ2-7; 13 bases match TRBD2. Trimming at V came to 3 bases and at J to 4 bases, leaving 0 bases not matched to a gene. Germline V gene sequence: CDR1 KGHSH, CDR2 LQKENI. The CDR3 is 14 amino acids. The CDR3 DNA is TGTGCCAGCTCACCGGGACTAGCGGGGTACGAGCAGTACTTC. It is translated as CASSPGLAGYEQYF.

This clonotype was seen ten or more times. The chain couples TRBV7-2 to TRBJ2-7; 8 bases map to TRBD2. There are 12 residues in the CDR3. Germline trimming cut 6 bases from V and 11 bases from J; bases unmatched to any gene: 9. Germline values: CDR1 SGHTA, CDR2 FQGNSA. CDR3 in amino acids: CASSPQGTSEYF. The CDR3 nucleotides read TGTGCCAGCAGTCCTCAAGGGACTAGTGAGTACTTC.

This clonotype was detected ten times or more. V is TRBV4-1 and J is TRBJ1-2; 10 positions agree with TRBD1. Germline CDR1 and CDR2: MGHRA and YSYEKL. This CDR3 comprises 14 residues. V shed 4 bases and J 2 bases; nucleotides not matched to a gene: 1. DNA for the CDR3: TGCGCCAGCAGCCCGGGACAGGGGAACTATGGCTACACCTTC. Amino acids: CASSPGQGNYGYTF.

This clonotype was detected many times. The chain's CDR3 is CSARREGSYEQYF. The DNA of the CDR3 is TGCAGTGCTAGGCGGGAGGGCTCCTACGAGCAGTACTTC. The chain combines TRBV20-1 with TRBJ2-7; 9 nucleotides match TRBD2. This CDR3 is built from 13 residues. Germline V gives CDR1 DFQATT, CDR2 SNEGSKA (reference sequence). V was clipped by 3 bases and J by 0 bases; unmatched bases: 0.

Note on this clonotype: Since a much larger clone is just one base distant, this may be a read error. The chain joins TRBV9 to TRBJ2-1; D call uncertain. The CDR3 length is 16 residues. V lost 7 bases and J 10 bases, leaving 27 bases between the germline ends. The germline CDR1 and CDR2 sequences are SGDLS and YYNGEE. The CDR3 sequence is CASSTTDKIRLGEQFF. DNA for the CDR3: TGTGCCAGCTCCACGACCGACAAGATAAGGCTTGGCGAGCAGTTCTTC.

This clonotype was counted ten times or more. The chain recombines TRBV5-1 with TRBJ2-3; 7 bases align to TRBD2. The CDR3 spans 16 residues. Germline V gives CDR1 SGHRS, CDR2 YFSETQ. J was trimmed by 0 bases and V by 9 bases; bases with no gene match: 13. CDR3 in DNA: TGCGCCACAGCCCTCGGGACTACCAAGAGCACAGATACGCAGTATTTT. Encoded protein: CATALGTTKSTDTQYF.

The table lists this clonotype with many counts. This sequence joins TRBV20-1 and TRBJ2-1, with 12 bases matching TRBD2. Germline CDR1 and CDR2: DFQATT and SNEGSKA (reference sequence). CDR3 length: 19 amino acids. With V trimmed by 0 bases and J by 4 bases, 13 bases remained unmatched. CDR3 in DNA: TGCAGTGCTAGAGATTTTCTAGCGGGAGGGCCCAACGATTACAATGAGCAGTTCTTC. It encodes CSARDFLAGGPNDYNEQFF.

V gene TRBV7-8 combines with J gene TRBJ2-1, with 9 bases identical to TRBD2. The CDR3 runs 15 residues. V was clipped by 10 bases and J by 4 bases; unmatched bases: 11. Germline loops: CDR1 SGHVS, CDR2 FQNEAQ. The CDR3 is CATGLATKKYNEQFF. The CDR3 nucleotides are TGTGCCACCGGACTAGCGACCAAAAAGTACAATGAGCAGTTCTTC.

In the case of this clonotype: This may come from a read error, since a much larger clone is one base off. J is TRBJ2-2 and V is TRBV29-1; D may be TRBD2 (5 bases). CDR1 and CDR2 from the germline V gene are SQVTM and ANQGSEA. The CDR3 is 12 amino acids. Trimming pared 7 bases from V and 5 bases from J, leaving 11 bases between. As DNA, the CDR3 is TGCAGCGCAGCACTAGTTACCGGGGAGCTGTTTTTT. Amino acid sequence: CSAALVTGELFF.

Many counts were recorded for this clonotype. CDR3 coding DNA: TGTGCCAGCAGTGCCCGGGTGGGGCCCTACGAGCAGTACTTC. It specifies CASSARVGPYEQYF. The V and J genes are TRBV12-3 or TRBV12-4 and TRBJ2-7; possibly TRBD1 for D (5 bases). The V end lost 5 bases, the J end lost 2 bases, and 13 bases lay between the germline ends. The CDR3 spans 14 residues.

The sample holds many counts of this clonotype. This chain links TRBV12-3 or TRBV12-4 with TRBJ2-1, with TRBD2 matching 8 bases. The length of the CDR3 is 15 residues. V gave up 4 bases and J gave up 5 bases; unmatched junction bases: 7. The DNA of the CDR3 is TGTGCCAGCAGTTCTCGGGGGGGCAGTCACAATGAGCAGTTCTTC. Its protein product is CASSSRGGSHNEQFF.